This passage covers 27 T cell receptor beta chains from one sample sequenced in a study of blood T cell repertoires in COVID-19 (dated by TCRdb to about 2020). To prepare the library, the immunoSEQ multiplex PCR assay was applied. Imported from immuneACCESS, the table was reduced by TCRdb to in-frame sequences with V and J called. These copies leave out some clones; in studies compared against another copy, an unresolved V gene accounts for under half, and the cause of the remainder is not known. The sample table shows 130,000 or so clones, and about 91% are seen once. The top ten constitute 10% of the sample. Sequencing was carried out using peripheral blood. Receptors originate from a middle-aged man with acute or convalescent COVID-19.

The V gene is TRBV4-2, the J gene TRBJ1-2, with 7 bases matching TRBD1. V shed 6 bases and J 6 bases; nucleotides not matched to a gene: 7. The germline gives CDR1 LGHNA, CDR2 YNFKEQ. CDR3 size: 13 residues. The CDR3 here is CASRPQGQDGYTF. The CDR3 DNA reads TGTGCCAGCAGGCCACAGGGGCAAGATGGCTACACCTTC.

The genes are TRBV19 and TRBJ1-4; TRBD1 matches at 9 bases. The ends lost 7 bases at V and 7 bases at J; junction bases unmatched: 4. Germline V lookup: CDR1 LNHDA, CDR2 SQIVND (reference sequence). The CDR3 has 13 residues. Here the CDR3 reads CASTTGGLEKLFF. The CDR3 nucleotides are TGTGCCAGTACCACAGGGGGCCTTGAAAAACTGTTTTTT.

The chain uses TRBV28 and TRBJ1-5; 9 bases are a match to TRBD1. This CDR3 contains 15 residues. The V gene's germline CDR1 is MDHEN and CDR2 SYDVKM. V gave up 5 bases and J gave up 1 base; unmatched junction bases: 3. The CDR3 region is CASSPTGGSNQPQHF. CDR3 bases: TGTGCCAGCAGTCCTACAGGGGGCAGCAATCAGCCCCAGCATTTT. Full variable domain (missing parts from reference TRBV28 and TRBJ1-5): DVKVTQSSRYLVKRTGEKVFLECVQDMDHENMFWYRQDPGLGLRLIYFSYDVKMKEKGDIPEGYSVSREKKERFSLILESASTNQTSMYLCASSPTGGSNQPQHFGDGTRLSIL.

The chain employs TRBV14 and TRBJ2-1, with D maybe TRBD2 (5 bases). The CDR3 extends over 12 amino acids. Germline V gene data show CDR1 as SGHDN and CDR2 as FVKESK. With 4 bases removed from V and 13 bases from J, the gap between germline ends came to 14 bases. CDR3 loop: CASSLGWSGQFF. CDR3 sequence (DNA): TGTGCCAGCAGCCTTGGCTGGAGCGGTCAGTTCTTC.

V and J are TRBV12-3 or TRBV12-4 and TRBJ1-2; no clear D gene. The germline V and J ends were trimmed by 2 bases and 8 bases, with 3 bases remaining between them. The CDR3 length is 10 residues. The CDR3 sequence is CASSLRGYTF. The CDR3 DNA reads TGTGCCAGCAGTTTACGGGGCTACACCTTC.

This clone appeared a few times. V and J are TRBV12-5 and TRBJ2-2; 8 nucleotides line up with TRBD2. V gave up 1 base and J gave up 1 base; unmatched junction bases: 2. This CDR3 spans 16 amino acids. The germline gives CDR1 LGHNT, CDR2 FRNRAP. The CDR3 DNA is TGTGCTAGTGGTTTGGCGCGGGGGGTGAACACCGGGGAGCTGTTTTTT. Amino acid sequence: CASGLARGVNTGELFF.

The V and J genes are TRBV12-2 and TRBJ1-4. TRBV12-2 counts as a pseudogene. The CDR3 has 20 amino acids. The CDR3 DNA reads TGTGCAAGTCGCTTTCTGGGGTGCCGGTCGACCGCGAGGGTTAATGAAAAACTGTTTTTT. Residues: CASRFLGCRSTARVNEKLFF.

In its sample, this clone was seen once. This sequence joins TRBV11-3 and TRBJ2-5, with TRBD2 matching 11 bases. The trim removed 1 base at V and 2 bases at J, leaving 6 bases unmatched. This CDR3 comprises 17 residues. Germline V lookup: CDR1 SGHNT, CDR2 YENEEA. The CDR3 sequence is CASSLGETSGAQETQYF. Written as DNA, the CDR3 is TGTGCCAGCAGCTTAGGGGAGACTAGCGGGGCGCAAGAGACCCAGTACTTC.

V gene TRBV19 combines with J gene TRBJ1-2; D not resolved. The CDR3 covers 15 residues. V was trimmed by 7 bases and J by 2 bases, leaving 17 bases between them. Germline V gene sequence: CDR1 LNHDA, CDR2 SQIVND (reference sequence). DNA for the CDR3: TGTGCCAGTACCCTTTCGATAACATGGAACTATGGCTACACCTTC. Its protein product is CASTLSITWNYGYTF.

The chain is built from TRBV15 and TRBJ2-7; tentatively, D is TRBD2 (6 bases). Germline CDR1 LNHNV, CDR2 YYDKDF (reference sequence). The CDR3 is made up of 14 amino acids. Trimming pared 0 bases from V and 2 bases from J, leaving 8 bases between. The CDR3: CATSREGGTYEQYF. CDR3 in DNA: TGTGCCACCAGCAGAGAGGGGGGAACCTACGAGCAGTACTTC.

The chain carries TRBV5-1 and TRBJ1-6, with unresolved D. Germline CDR1 reads SGHRS; CDR2 reads YFSETQ. The CDR3 contains 12 residues. Trimming shortened V by 4 bases and J by 5 bases, and 4 bases separated the two germline ends. The CDR3 region has the DNA TGCGCCAGCAGCCGGGATAATTCACCCCTCCACTTT. It yields the protein CASSRDNSPLHF.

The chain combines TRBV7-9 with TRBJ1-2; 7 bases align to TRBD1. Germline CDR1 is SEHNR and CDR2 is FQNEAQ (reference sequence). This CDR3 comprises 14 residues. V was clipped by 1 base and J by 3 bases; unmatched bases: 2. The CDR3: CASSLVGGDYGYTF. The CDR3 DNA reads as TGTGCCAGCAGCTTAGTAGGGGGCGACTATGGCTACACCTTC.

This rearrangement joins TRBV18 to TRBJ2-2; 10 nucleotides match TRBD2. Germline V lookup: CDR1 KGHSH, CDR2 LQKENI. V was clipped by 4 bases and J by 4 bases; unmatched bases: 3. This CDR3 is 15 amino acids long. The CDR3 sequence: CASSRPSGGTGELFF. CDR3 bases: TGTGCCAGCTCACGGCCTAGCGGGGGCACCGGGGAGCTGTTTTTT.

This clone is a singleton in its sample. The V and J genes are TRBV19 and TRBJ2-2; TRBD2 might be the D (6 bases). The germline V and J ends were trimmed by 11 bases and 3 bases, with 13 bases remaining between them. The CDR3 runs to 13 residues. Per the germline V gene, CDR1 is LNHDA and CDR2 is SQIVND (reference sequence). The CDR3 spells CAGLSGYTGELFF. The DNA of the CDR3 is TGTGCCGGACTAAGCGGATACACCGGGGAGCTGTTTTTT. Supplemented by reference TRBV19 and TRBJ2-2, the full variable domain reads DGGITQSPKYLFRKEGQNVTLSCEQNLNHDAMYWYRQDPGQGLRLIYYSQIVNDFQKGDIAEGYSVSREKKESFPLTVTSAQKNPTAFYLCAGLSGYTGELFFGEGSRLTVL.

The chain combines TRBV28 with TRBJ1-2, with D possibly being TRBD1 (6 bases). This CDR3 comprises 12 residues. Germline CDR1 MDHEN, CDR2 SYDVKM. Trimming cost V 5 bases and J 8 bases, with 12 bases left between them. CDR3 DNA sequence: TGTGCCAGCAGTGTCGGACAGAGAGGCTACACCTTC. Its protein is CASSVGQRGYTF.

The CDR3 DNA sequence: TGCGCCAGCAGCTTGGTACCGGGAACTAACACCGGGGAGCTGTTTTTT. Translating gives CASSLVPGTNTGELFF. The chain carries TRBV5-1 and TRBJ2-2; maybe TRBD2 (5 bases). The germline CDR1 and CDR2 sequences are SGHRS and YFSETQ. Trimming shortened V by 0 bases and J by 2 bases, and 11 bases separated the two germline ends. There are 16 residues in the CDR3.

The CDR3 coding sequence is TGTGCCAGCCGGACAGAATTGTTGGAAAAACTGTTTTTT. Its protein product is CASRTELLEKLFF. The chain employs TRBV6-5 and TRBJ1-4; D might be TRBD1 (6 bases). The CDR3 consists of 13 residues. Looked up from germline, CDR1 is MNHEY and CDR2 is SVGAGI. V lost 8 bases and J lost 8, with 15 bases in between.

The V gene is TRBV27, the J gene TRBJ2-2; TRBD2 matches 7 bases. V shed 3 bases and J 4 bases; nucleotides not matched to a gene: 5. CDR3 size: 15 residues. The germline V gene has CDR1 MNHEY and CDR2 SMNVEV (reference sequence). The CDR3 sequence is CASSFGTTVTGELFF. For the CDR3, the DNA is TGTGCCAGCAGTTTTGGGACTACGGTCACCGGGGAGCTGTTTTTT.

This clone was detected only once. The chain recombines TRBV10-3 with TRBJ1-2; D may be TRBD1 (5 bases). The CDR3 totals 13 residues. Germline assignment: CDR1 ENHRY and CDR2 SYGVKD. Deletions cut 2 bases from V and 5 bases from J, with 9 bases between. For the CDR3, the DNA is TGTGCCATCAGTGAGGGGACTTCGTATGGCTACACCTTC. Amino acid sequence: CAISEGTSYGYTF.

In its sample, this clone was seen once. The rearrangement joins TRBV5-1 to TRBJ2-2; D is possibly TRBD2 (5 bases). The CDR3 has 17 amino acids. Deletions cut 3 bases from V and 7 bases from J, with 22 bases between. CDR1 SGHRS and CDR2 YFSETQ come from the germline V gene. The CDR3 loop is CASSSPFEGFLVGELFF. The CDR3 DNA is TGCGCCAGCAGCTCCCCATTTGAGGGTTTCTTGGTCGGGGAGCTGTTTTTT.

This chain uses TRBV7-9 with TRBJ2-2; D perhaps matches TRBD1 (6 bases). Germline V gene data show CDR1 as SEHNR and CDR2 as FQNEAQ (reference sequence). The CDR3 consists of 14 residues. Trimming removed 2 bases from V and 4 bases from J, with 8 bases in between. The CDR3: CASSLLDSTGELFF. The CDR3 region has the DNA TGTGCCAGCAGCTTACTGGACAGCACCGGGGAGCTGTTTTTT. Full variable domain (remainder filled in from reference TRBV7-9 and TRBJ2-2): DTGVSQNPRHKITKRGQNVTFRCDPISEHNRLYWYRQTLGQGPEFLTYFQNEAQLEKSRLLSDRFSAERPKGSFSTLEIQRTEQGDSAMYLCASSLLDSTGELFFGEGSRLTVL.

The chain combines TRBV7-9 with TRBJ2-1, with 7 bases aligning to TRBD2. Trimming removed 3 bases from V and 12 bases from J; junction bases left unmatched: 5. This CDR3 region has 12 residues. Germline CDR1 SEHNR, CDR2 FQNEAQ (reference sequence). The CDR3, as DNA: TGTGCCAGCAGCTTGGGGGGGACCGGGCAGTTCTTC. It is translated as CASSLGGTGQFF.

Concerning this clone itself: The junction departs from germline at one end; a sequencing error may be responsible. The DNA for the CDR3 is TGTGCTAGCAGCCAGACAGGGGGACGTGGAGATACGCAGTATTTT. Its translation is CASSQTGGRGDTQYF. The chain joins TRBV7-7 to TRBJ2-3; 9 bases fit TRBD1. Germline CDR1 and CDR2: SSHAT and FNYEAQ (reference sequence). The CDR3 consists of 15 residues.

Of note for this clone: A junction boundary mismatches the germline segment, possibly from a read error. The genes are TRBV5-4 and TRBJ1-1; D unresolved. Germline V CDR1 and CDR2: SGHNT, YYREEE (reference sequence). The CDR3 length is 15 residues. The CDR3 DNA reads TGTGCCAGCAGCTTGGAGATATGGGTAGCTGGCGGGATGAACTTT. Translation gives CASSLEIWVAGGMNF.

The V and J genes are TRBV6-5 and TRBJ2-7; TRBD2 agrees at 9 bases. This CDR3 spans 14 amino acids. Looked up from germline, CDR1 is MNHEY and CDR2 is SVGAGI. With V trimmed by 8 bases and J by 6 bases, 11 bases remained unmatched. The CDR3 loop is CASAEGGRATEQYF. The DNA for the CDR3 is TGTGCCAGCGCGGAGGGCGGGAGGGCTACCGAGCAGTACTTC.

The chain employs TRBV6-5 and TRBJ1-4; D is unclear. CDR3 length: 14 amino acids. The V end was cut by 10 bases, the J end by 5 bases, with 17 bases between. CDR1 MNHEY and CDR2 SVGAGI come from the germline V gene. The CDR3 reads CATSAGRLNEKLFF. CDR3 DNA: TGTGCCACTAGCGCCGGGAGACTAAATGAAAAACTGTTTTTT.

The rearrangement uses TRBV5-8 and TRBJ1-4, with 8 bases matching TRBD1. The CDR3 runs 15 residues. Germline assignment: CDR1 SGHTS and CDR2 YDEGEE. The junction had 9 bases not matched to a gene; V was cut back by 3 bases and J by 8 bases. CDR3 in amino acids: CASSSWTGRVEKLFF. DNA of the CDR3: TGTGCCAGCAGCTCGTGGACAGGGAGGGTCGAAAAACTGTTTTTT.